The rows below give T cell receptor beta chains drawn from one sample of a study of T-cell memory formation after mild COVID-19. TCRdb passed the 5' RACE reads through MiXCR, listing each CDR3 protein once. The data contain fewer than 200,000 distinct CDR3 sequences, 10% to 15% of them singletons. Sequencing was done on a sample of PBMCs or a T cell subset sorted from them (not recorded which). The receptors here all came from a young man who had mild COVID-19 (a few samples of this study predate the infection). Cell type and time point are not known. Each CDR3 is given with its conserved first and last residue. A D gene is named only where the DNA matches it firmly. Clone size is shown for a subset of rows, as once, few, many or a class of expanded clone.

V gene,D gene,clone size,J gene,CDR3 protein,CDR3 DNA
TRBV9,TRBD1,.,TRBJ1-3,CASTSDRGISSGNTIYF,TGTGCCAGCACCTCGGACAGGGGGATTAGCTCTGGAAACACCATATATTTT
TRBV20-1,.,.,TRBJ2-2,CSALRDSFGELFF,TGCAGTGCTCTCCGGGACTCATTCGGGGAGCTGTTTTTT
TRBV7-7,.,few,TRBJ2-7,CASSLAGRENEQYF,TGTGCCAGCAGCTTAGCCGGCAGGGAGAACGAGCAGTACTTC
TRBV20-1,TRBD1,few,TRBJ1-2,CSAPDRDYGYTF,TGCAGTGCTCCTGACAGGGACTATGGCTACACCTTC
TRBV5-1,.,many,TRBJ2-2,CASSLSKGTGELFF,TGCGCCAGCAGCTTGTCTAAGGGAACCGGGGAGCTGTTTTTT
TRBV5-4,.,.,TRBJ1-6,CASSPAGVGPPLHF,TGTGCCAGCAGCCCGGCCGGGGTAGGGCCACCCCTCCACTTT
TRBV4-1,.,few,TRBJ1-3,CASSPEPGAGNTIYF,TGCGCCAGCAGCCCAGAGCCGGGGGCCGGAAACACCATATATTTT
TRBV4-2,TRBD2,few,TRBJ2-5,CASSQDRAGPLETQYF,TGTGCCAGCAGCCAAGATCGAGCGGGGCCGCTAGAGACCCAGTACTTC
TRBV10-3,.,.,TRBJ2-5,CAIRSGLLETQYF,TGTGCCATCAGGTCGGGACTGCTGGAGACCCAGTACTTC
TRBV20-1,.,few,TRBJ1-4,CSASPGISTNEKLFF,TGCAGTGCTAGTCCAGGGATATCAACTAATGAAAAACTGTTTTTT
TRBV6-5,.,few,TRBJ1-1,CASSYDSHTEAFF,TGTGCCAGCAGTTACGACAGTCACACTGAAGCTTTCTTT
TRBV20-1,.,few,TRBJ1-5,CSAQGPSNQPQHF,TGCAGTGCCCAGGGTCCTAGCAATCAGCCCCAGCATTTT
TRBV5-1,.,few,TRBJ2-3,CASSSGQQGDTQYF,TGCGCCAGCAGCTCGGGCCAACAGGGAGATACGCAGTATTTT
TRBV5-1,.,many,TRBJ2-3,CASSLNPATDTQYF,TGCGCCAGCAGCTTGAACCCGGCCACAGATACGCAGTATTTT
TRBV6-5,.,few,TRBJ2-1,CASSRRDKDNEQFF,TGTGCCAGCAGCCGCCGGGACAAAGACAATGAGCAGTTCTTC
TRBV6-1,.,.,TRBJ1-1,CASKTIVREATEAFF,TGTGCCAGCAAAACCATCGTGAGGGAGGCCACTGAAGCTTTCTTT
TRBV5-1,.,.,TRBJ1-1,CASSLGVTGTEAFF,TGCGCCAGCAGCTTGGGAGTCACTGGGACTGAGGCTTTCTTT
TRBV9,TRBD1,.,TRBJ1-1,CASSARTGDTEAFF,TGTGCCAGCAGCGCAAGGACAGGGGACACTGAAGCTTTCTTT
TRBV12-3/TRBV12-4,TRBD2,few,TRBJ2-7,CASSWTTSGSYEQYF,TGTGCCAGCAGTTGGACGACTAGCGGTTCCTACGAGCAGTACTTC
TRBV12-3/TRBV12-4,.,.,TRBJ1-1,CASSGVKAQEGREAFF,TGTGCCAGCAGTGGGGTGAAGGCCCAGGAGGGTCGGGAAGCTTTCTTT
TRBV25-1,TRBD1,few,TRBJ2-7,CASSDREYEQYF,TGTGCCAGCTCAGACAGGGAATACGAGCAGTACTTC
TRBV7-2,TRBD2,.,TRBJ2-3,CASSPWLAGSDTQYF,TGTGCCAGCAGCCCCTGGCTAGCGGGGTCAGATACGCAGTATTTT
TRBV19,TRBD1,few,TRBJ1-2,CASSAAGQGVYGYTF,TGTGCCAGTAGTGCGGCGGGACAGGGGGTTTATGGCTACACCTTC
TRBV15,.,.,TRBJ2-1,CATSRAKDGYNEQFF,TGTGCCACCAGCAGAGCAAAGGACGGCTACAATGAGCAGTTCTTC
TRBV7-2,.,many,TRBJ2-7,CASSLGSYEQYF,TGTGCCAGCAGCTTGGGATCCTACGAGCAGTACTTC
TRBV2,.,few,TRBJ1-1,CASSAALRTEAFF,TGTGCCAGCAGTGCGGCCCTGAGAACTGAAGCTTTCTTT
TRBV7-9,.,many,TRBJ1-4,CASSSGLKLFF,TGTGCCAGCAGCTCCGGACTCAAACTGTTTTTT
TRBV6-2/TRBV6-3,TRBD1,.,TRBJ1-1,CASTPGGTGRPAFF,TGTGCCAGCACCCCCGGGGGGACAGGCCGGCCCGCTTTCTTT
TRBV5-1,TRBD1,.,TRBJ1-2,CASSETGQGDYGYTF,TGCGCCAGCAGCGAAACGGGACAGGGCGACTATGGCTACACCTTC
TRBV7-9,.,few,TRBJ1-2,CASSLVQGVGYTF,TGTGCCAGCAGCTTAGTACAGGGTGTCGGCTACACCTTC
TRBV6-5,.,.,TRBJ2-6,CASSYASGANVLTF,TGTGCCAGCAGTTACGCCTCGGGGGCCAACGTCCTGACTTTC
TRBV20-1,.,.,TRBJ1-5,CSARNSNSNQPQHF,TGCAGTGCTCGGAACAGCAATAGCAATCAGCCCCAGCATTTT
TRBV9,.,few,TRBJ1-6,CASSGSPNDSPLHF,TGTGCCAGCAGCGGCTCACCGAATGATTCACCCCTCCACTTT
TRBV7-9,TRBD2,few,TRBJ2-3,CASTSGGTSTDTQYF,TGTGCAAGCACTAGCGGGGGGACTAGCACAGATACGCAGTATTTT
TRBV20-1,TRBD2,many,TRBJ2-3,CSAETSGGAKDTQYF,TGCAGTGCTGAGACTAGCGGGGGGGCCAAGGATACGCAGTATTTT
TRBV20-1,.,few,TRBJ2-7,CSATDPSSTYEQYF,TGCAGTGCCACCGACCCAAGCAGCACCTACGAGCAGTACTTC
TRBV7-2,.,many,TRBJ2-3,CASSLNSGTDTQYF,TGTGCCAGCAGCCTTAATAGCGGTACAGATACGCAGTATTTT
TRBV5-1,TRBD1,few,TRBJ1-4,CASSRQGLLRNEKLFF,TGCGCCAGCAGCCGACAGGGACTGCTTCGGAATGAAAAACTGTTTTTT
TRBV12-3/TRBV12-4,.,few,TRBJ1-5,CASSYLNQPQHF,TGTGCCAGCAGTTACCTGAATCAGCCCCAGCATTTT
TRBV28,TRBD1,.,TRBJ1-3,CASSFVTGTHSGNTIYF,TGTGCCAGCAGTTTCGTGACAGGGACGCACTCTGGAAACACCATATATTTT
TRBV15,.,few,TRBJ2-1,CATSIHTDTEQFF,TGTGCCACCAGCATCCACACCGATACGGAGCAGTTCTTC
TRBV7-7,TRBD1,many,TRBJ2-5,CASSLGTGGQETQYF,TGTGCCAGCAGCTTAGGGACAGGGGGCCAAGAGACCCAGTACTTC
TRBV7-2,.,many,TRBJ1-6,CASSPRAGDLSPLHF,TGTGCCAGCAGCCCCCGGGCGGGAGACCTTTCACCCCTCCACTTT
TRBV7-2,.,.,TRBJ1-2,CASSLMRAQNYGYTF,TGTGCCAGCAGCTTAATGAGGGCCCAAAACTATGGCTACACCTTC
TRBV18,.,few,TRBJ2-3,CASSPDRSSDTQYF,TGTGCCAGCTCACCGGACCGGTCGTCAGATACGCAGTATTTT